The entry below gives a single T cell receptor beta chain sequence along with its context. As originally analysed: Researchers report that nucleated cell counts were estimated from reference gene primer amplification. Assay used: immunoSEQ multiplex PCR; TCRdb lists only in-frame clones, some missing. The D gene and trimming were derived from the DNA, and the V and J assignments and clone size from that table. This sample has about 200,000 clones; about nine tenths occur once, and the top ten carry approximately 7%. This specimen belongs to a study of blood T cell repertoires in COVID-19. Overall study context: COVID-19 samples, acute and convalescent, were from the United States, Italy and Spain. PBMCs, B-cell-depleted T cells, or T cells were the source of the cDNA or gDNA that made up the material.

This sequence was found in a middle-aged man with acute or convalescent COVID-19. The sample comprised peripheral blood.

The CDR3 protein is CASSLDMGLLNEQFF. CDR3 coding DNA: TGCGCCAGCAGCTTGGATATGGGACTTCTAAATGAGCAGTTCTTC. V is TRBV5-1 and J is TRBJ2-1, with D perhaps TRBD2 (6 bases). Trimming took 0 bases from V and 7 from J, leaving 14 bases between them. Germline V gene sequence: CDR1 SGHRS, CDR2 YFSETQ. The CDR3 extends over 15 amino acids. Full variable domain (rest looked up from reference TRBV5-1 and TRBJ2-1): KAGVTQTPRYLIKTRGQQVTLSCSPISGHRSVSWYQQTPGQGLQFLFEYFSETQRNKGNFPGRFSGRQFSNSRSEMNVSTLELGDSALYLCASSLDMGLLNEQFFGPGTRLTVL.